The 28 T cell receptor beta chains in this list originate from one sample, sequenced in a study of somatic mutations in cytotoxic T cells in rheumatoid arthritis. The data were produced by immunoSEQ multiplex PCR, yet TCRdb's version contains in-frame clones alone and is incomplete. This sample has 20,000 or so clones; over 75% occur once, and the top ten carry approximately 10%. What was sequenced was CD8+ T cells sorted from blood. These receptor sequences come from a man younger than 35 with rheumatoid arthritis.

This chain joins TRBV14 and TRBJ1-6; TRBD1 agrees at 7 bases. J was trimmed by 6 bases and V by 3 bases; bases with no gene match: 8. The CDR3 runs 16 residues. Germline assignment: CDR1 SGHDN and CDR2 FVKESK. The CDR3 is CASSQGTAGLNSPLHF. CDR3 in DNA: TGTGCCAGCAGCCAGGGGACAGCCGGACTTAATTCACCCCTCCACTTT. Full variable domain (outside the CDR3, taken from reference TRBV14 and TRBJ1-6): EAGVTQFPSHSVIEKGQTVTLRCDPISGHDNLYWYRRVMGKEIKFLLHFVKESKQDESGMPNNRFLAERTGGTYSTLKVQPAELEDSGVYFCASSQGTAGLNSPLHFGNGTRLTVT.

The rearrangement uses TRBV4-2 and TRBJ2-2; either TRBD1 or TRBD2 may fit D (5 bases each). This CDR3 is built from 16 residues. Trimming cost V 1 base and J 4 bases, with 13 bases left between them. The germline CDR1 and CDR2 sequences are LGHNA and YNFKEQ. CDR3: CASSQAGDLSTGELFF. Here the CDR3 DNA reads TGTGCCAGCAGCCAAGCCGGGGACCTTTCCACCGGGGAGCTGTTTTTT.

The chain couples TRBV2 to TRBJ1-2, with TRBD1 matching 10 bases. Looked up from germline, CDR1 is SNHLY and CDR2 is FYNNEI. The V gene end was trimmed by 3 bases and the J gene end by 7 bases; junction bases not matched to a gene: 5. The CDR3 length is 14 residues. Written as DNA, the CDR3 is TGTGCCAGCAGTGATGAGGACAGGGGGTTTGGCTACACCTTC. It translates to CASSDEDRGFGYTF.

V gene TRBV7-6 combines with J gene TRBJ1-1; D might be TRBD1 (6 bases). CDR1 and CDR2 from the germline V gene are SGHVS and FNYEAQ. The CDR3 runs to 16 residues. V lost 6 bases and J lost 4, with 21 bases in between. The CDR3 loop reads CASSQRSPGAGTEAFF. The CDR3 DNA is TGTGCCAGCAGTCAAAGGTCCCCGGGGGCGGGCACTGAAGCTTTCTTT.

The chain is built from TRBV7-9 and TRBJ1-1; TRBD1 is a possible D gene (6 bases). V dropped 5 bases and J dropped 1 base, with 17 bases sitting between them. This CDR3 has 16 residues. Germline values: CDR1 SEHNR, CDR2 FQNEAQ (reference sequence). The CDR3 sequence is CASSQRDTSTNTEAFF. The CDR3, as DNA: TGTGCCAGCAGCCAACGGGACACCTCTACGAACACTGAAGCTTTCTTT.

This clone was observed a handful of times. The chain combines TRBV7-9 with TRBJ1-3; maybe TRBD1 (6 bases). V shed 5 bases and J shed 4 bases, with 9 bases lying between them. The CDR3 sequence is 13 residues long. Germline values: CDR1 SEHNR, CDR2 FQNEAQ (reference sequence). DNA for the CDR3: TGTGCCAGCAGCAAAACAGGGGGAAACACCATATATTTT. Amino acids: CASSKTGGNTIYF. The variable domain in full, completed from reference TRBV7-9 and TRBJ1-3, reads DTGVSQNPRHKITKRGQNVTFRCDPISEHNRLYWYRQTLGQGPEFLTYFQNEAQLEKSRLLSDRFSAERPKGSFSTLEIQRTEQGDSAMYLCASSKTGGNTIYFGEGSWLTVV.

CDR3 amino acids: CASSDTLNTEAFF. The CDR3 coding sequence is TGTGCCAGCAGTGATACACTGAACACTGAAGCTTTCTTT. This chain connects TRBV6-4 to TRBJ1-1; D is unresolved. The CDR3 loop spans 13 amino acids. Germline assignment: CDR1 MRHNA and CDR2 SNTAGT. With 3 bases removed from V and 0 bases from J, the gap between germline ends came to 5 bases.

The CDR3 sequence is CASSTDATRGSYEQYF. The CDR3 DNA sequence: TGTGCCAGCAGCACCGATGCAACCCGAGGCTCCTACGAGCAGTACTTC. This chain uses TRBV7-8 with TRBJ2-7; no firm D call. The CDR3 has 16 residues. V lost 5 bases and J lost 0, with 17 bases in between. Germline CDR1 and CDR2: SGHVS and FQNEAQ.

As DNA, the CDR3 is TGTGCCAGCAGCTCGACTAGCGGGGTTCGGGATACGCAGTATTTT. Protein sequence: CASSSTSGVRDTQYF. This sequence joins TRBV5-4 and TRBJ2-3; TRBD2 aligns across 11 bases. V lost 3 bases, J lost 6 bases, and 6 bases stayed unmatched. Germline CDR1 is SGHNT and CDR2 is YYREEE (reference sequence). This CDR3 spans 15 amino acids.

The chain uses TRBV5-4 and TRBJ1-6, with unresolved D. The CDR3 sequence is 17 residues long. Trimming took 4 bases from V and 0 from J, leaving 14 bases between them. CDR1 and CDR2 (germline): SGHNT, YYREEE (reference sequence). CDR3 region: CASSPTGRDSYNSPLHF. CDR3 in DNA: TGTGCCAGCAGCCCAACCGGGAGGGACTCCTATAATTCACCCCTCCACTTT.

The chain joins TRBV29-1 to TRBJ2-1, with unresolved D. Germline V gene lookup returns CDR1 SQVTM and CDR2 ANQGSEA. The CDR3 has 12 amino acids. The germline V and J ends were trimmed by 4 bases and 7 bases, with 11 bases remaining between them. CDR3 sequence reads: CSVGTPSNEQFF. The DNA of the CDR3 is TGCAGCGTTGGGACCCCGTCAAATGAGCAGTTCTTC.

CDR3 DNA sequence: TGTGCCAGCAGTGAGAATGACATCCTGAGTTTGGGGACCCAGTACTTC. This sequence encodes CASSENDILSLGTQYF. The chain has TRBV2 and TRBJ2-5; no reliable D call. CDR1 and CDR2 from the germline V gene are SNHLY and FYNNEI. Trimming removed 3 bases from V and 7 bases from J, with 21 bases in between. This CDR3 has 16 residues. Full variable domain (missing parts from reference TRBV2 and TRBJ2-5): EPEVTQTPSHQVTQMGQEVILRCVPISNHLYFYWYRQILGQKVEFLVSFYNNEISEKSEIFDDQFSVERPDGSNFTLKIRSTKLEDSAMYFCASSENDILSLGTQYFGPGTRLLVL.

The chain links TRBV27 to TRBJ2-7; D is possibly TRBD2 (6 bases). V was pared by 2 bases and J by 6 bases, with 11 bases between. CDR3 length: 13 residues. Germline lookup yields CDR1 MNHEY and CDR2 SMNVEV (reference sequence). This CDR3 is CASSLLRGSEQYF. In DNA, the CDR3 is TGTGCCAGCAGTTTACTTCGGGGGAGCGAGCAGTACTTC.

The CDR3 nucleotides are TGTGCCAGCAGCTTGGAACCAGGCGAAACCTACGAGCAGTACTTC. Translated: CASSLEPGETYEQYF. The chain is built from TRBV5-4 and TRBJ2-7; D gene unclear. Trimming removed 0 bases at V and 2 bases at J, with 12 bases between. Germline CDR1 reads SGHNT; CDR2 reads YYREEE (reference sequence). The CDR3 length is 15 residues.

In its sample, this clone was seen once. The V gene is TRBV15, the J gene TRBJ2-7, with 9 nucleotides matching TRBD1. The V gene end was trimmed by 3 bases and the J gene end by 4 bases; junction bases not matched to a gene: 10. CDR1 and CDR2 from the germline V gene are LNHNV and YYDKDF (reference sequence). The CDR3 is 16 residues long. The CDR3 protein is CATSSSTGGASYEQYF. The CDR3 DNA reads TGTGCCACCAGCAGTAGCACAGGGGGCGCAAGTTACGAGCAGTACTTC.

The chain links TRBV7-8 to TRBJ2-7, with D tentatively TRBD1 (5 bases). Trimming left V 1 base short and J 4 bases short, with 11 bases between. The CDR3 consists of 14 residues. The germline gives CDR1 SGHVS, CDR2 FQNEAQ. The CDR3 loop reads CASSLEGIGYEQYF. In DNA, the CDR3 is TGTGCCAGCAGCTTAGAGGGGATAGGATACGAGCAGTACTTC. Variable domain in full (rest from reference TRBV7-8 and TRBJ2-7): GAGVSQSPRYKVAKRGQDVALRCDPISGHVSLFWYQQALGQGPEFLTYFQNEAQLDKSGLPSDRFFAERPEGSVSTLKIQRTQQEDSAVYLCASSLEGIGYEQYFGPGTRLTVT.

This chain links TRBV29-1 with TRBJ2-2; D remains unclear. Looked up from germline, CDR1 is SQVTM and CDR2 is ANQGSEA. Trimming left V 7 bases short and J 0 bases short, with 6 bases between. The CDR3 contains 12 residues. The CDR3 spells CSGRSNTGELFF. CDR3 in DNA: TGCAGCGGGAGATCGAACACCGGGGAGCTGTTTTTT.

The chain uses TRBV27 and TRBJ1-2; D is undetermined. The CDR3 sequence is 13 residues long. The V and J ends lost 6 bases and 4 bases respectively, with 12 bases between them. Germline V CDR1 and CDR2: MNHEY, SMNVEV (reference sequence). The CDR3 loop is CASSPQRRYGYTF. CDR3 nucleotides: TGTGCCAGCAGCCCACAGCGCCGCTATGGCTACACCTTC.

This CDR3 is CASSVASGGYEQYF. The CDR3 nucleotides read TGTGCCAGCAGCGTAGCTAGCGGGGGTTACGAGCAGTACTTC. This chain uses TRBV9 with TRBJ2-7; 10 bases are shared with TRBD2. V lost 0 bases and J lost 4; bases outside the gene matches: 1. From germline, CDR1 is SGDLS and CDR2 YYNGEE. There are 14 residues in the CDR3.

The chain uses TRBV28 and TRBJ1-4, with 8 positions matching TRBD1. The trim removed 6 bases at V and 12 bases at J, leaving 9 bases unmatched. CDR1 and CDR2 (germline): MDHEN, SYDVKM. The CDR3 is 13 amino acids. CDR3 bases: TGTGCCAGCAGACCGCAGGGGGCCGAAGAACTGTTTTTT. This sequence encodes CASRPQGAEELFF.

The V call is TRBV4-3, the J call TRBJ1-4; D perhaps matches TRBD1 (6 bases). Germline V gene lookup returns CDR1 LGHNA and CDR2 YSLEER. The V gene lost 0 bases and the J gene lost 8 bases, with 16 bases spanning the gap. The CDR3 sequence is 16 residues long. This CDR3 is CASSQDRGQGSEKLFF. The CDR3 DNA is TGCGCCAGCAGCCAAGATAGGGGCCAGGGGAGCGAAAAACTGTTTTTT.

The chain combines TRBV9 with TRBJ2-7; 10 bases fit TRBD2. This CDR3 is built from 15 residues. Germline values: CDR1 SGDLS, CDR2 YYNGEE. J gave up 4 bases and V 4 bases, and 8 bases lay outside the gene matches. In nucleotides, the CDR3 is TGTGCCAGCAGCCCCGGGGGTAGCGGGGGGTACGAGCAGTACTTC. Protein product: CASSPGGSGGYEQYF.

This rearrangement joins TRBV6-6 to TRBJ2-7, with no clear D. The CDR3 runs to 16 residues. Germline loops: CDR1 MNHNY, CDR2 SVGAGI (reference sequence). V lost 0 bases to trimming and J lost 1 base, with 13 bases between them. The CDR3 sequence is CASSYSIRRPSYEQYF. The CDR3 nucleotides read TGTGCCAGCAGTTACTCGATAAGGCGGCCTTCCTACGAGCAGTACTTC.

The chain links TRBV11-3 to TRBJ1-1; D may be TRBD1 (5 bases). The V end was cut by 3 bases, the J end by 2 bases, with 10 bases between. CDR1 is SGHNT, CDR2 YENEEA, per germline. The CDR3 totals 14 residues. The CDR3 DNA sequence: TGTGCCAGCAGCTTGACAGCCGATAACACTGAAGCTTTCTTT. Its protein product is CASSLTADNTEAFF. Variable domain in full (rest from reference TRBV11-3 and TRBJ1-1): EAGVVQSPRYKIIEKKQPVAFWCNPISGHNTLYWYLQNLGQGPELLIRYENEEAVDDSQLPKDRFSAERLKGVDSTLKIQPAELGDSAVYLCASSLTADNTEAFFGQGTRLTVV.

V is TRBV19 and J is TRBJ2-6, with unresolved D. V lost 3 bases and J 0 bases, leaving 9 bases between the germline ends. Germline V gene lookup returns CDR1 LNHDA and CDR2 SQIVND (reference sequence). The CDR3 is 16 amino acids. The CDR3 nucleotides read TGTGCCAGTAGTATCTATGTCGGCTCTGGGGCCAACGTCCTGACTTTC. Amino acids: CASSIYVGSGANVLTF. The variable domain in full, with the rest retrieved from reference TRBV19 and TRBJ2-6, is DGGITQSPKYLFRKEGQNVTLSCEQNLNHDAMYWYRQDPGQGLRLIYYSQIVNDFQKGDIAEGYSVSREKKESFPLTVTSAQKNPTAFYLCASSIYVGSGANVLTFGAGSRLTVL.

The chain uses TRBV28 and TRBJ1-1; maybe TRBD1 (6 bases). The germline V gene has CDR1 MDHEN and CDR2 SYDVKM. The CDR3 extends over 14 amino acids. V was trimmed by 5 bases and J by 6 bases, leaving 16 bases between them. The CDR3 protein is CASSQQGRMAEAFF. In DNA, the CDR3 is TGTGCCAGCAGTCAACAGGGTAGGATGGCTGAAGCTTTCTTT.

V is TRBV19 and J is TRBJ2-5, with 7 nucleotides matching TRBD1. The V and J ends lost 5 bases and 0 bases, in that order; junction bases with no gene match: 0. The CDR3 consists of 13 residues. Germline values: CDR1 LNHDA, CDR2 SQIVND (reference sequence). The CDR3 bases are TGTGCCAGTAGTGGACAGGACCAAGAGACCCAGTACTTC. It encodes CASSGQDQETQYF.

The chain has TRBV11-2 and TRBJ2-7; D remains unclear. Germline V gene data show CDR1 as SGHAT and CDR2 as FQNNGV. V gave up 3 bases and J gave up 0 bases, with 15 bases separating them. CDR3 size: 16 residues. CDR3 nucleotides: TGTGCCAGCAGCTTCAGAATCGGTCCTACCTCCTACGAGCAGTACTTC. Translation: CASSFRIGPTSYEQYF.